This entry features one T cell receptor beta chain sequence. It was with 60 Vbeta and 13 Jbeta primers that the PCR ran. Measured with immunoSEQ multiplex PCR; TCRdb has only the in-frame clones, and not every one. The sample table includes around 200,000 clones. The sample is drawn from a study of cytomegalovirus exposure and HLA in healthy donors. The CDR3 is 14 residues long. Germline V gene sequence: CDR1 LNHDA, CDR2 SQIVND (reference sequence). Trimming shortened V by 1 base and J by 4 bases, and 8 bases separated the two germline ends. This chain uses TRBV19 with TRBJ2-1, with D possibly matching TRBD2 (5 bases). This receptor was identified in a girl aged 2 to 9 in good health and CMV-seropositive. Source material: PBMCs. CDR3 loop: CASSIGGHYNEQFF. As DNA, the CDR3 is TGTGCCAGTAGTATAGGCGGGCATTACAATGAGCAGTTCTTC.